Listed here is a single T cell receptor beta chain. Its antigen is currently unknown. After removal of 2 bases from V and 3 bases from J, the junction contained 10 bases not matched to a gene. Germline CDR1 reads MDHEN; CDR2 reads SYDVKM. This CDR3 is built from 16 residues. This specimen comes from a study of CD8 T cells in Susac syndrome. Study results and limitations: The study recognized that its TCR sequencing and HLA analysis covered a relatively small number of individuals.

The RNA input was 0.5 to 1 ug, and it was reverse transcribed with random hexamers. Amplification of the TCR beta CDR3 was carried out by immunoSEQ multiplex PCR, which spanned a total of 54 Vbeta and 13 Jbeta segments. TCRdb re-derived calls from the immunoSEQ multiplex PCR reads in MiXCR, one entry per CDR3 protein. This sample yields 250,000 to 300,000 distinct CDR3 sequences, of which about 91% are seen a single time; around 0.2% belongs to the top ten. The specimen sequenced was CD8+ T cells from PBMCs. The V call is TRBV28, the J call TRBJ2-7, with 7 nucleotides matching TRBD1. This TCR was recovered from a human donor with multiple sclerosis. The CDR3 loop reads CASSLIGDSSFYEQYF. CDR3 nucleotides: TGTGCCAGCAGTTTAATAGGGGACAGTTCCTTCTACGAGCAGTACTTC.